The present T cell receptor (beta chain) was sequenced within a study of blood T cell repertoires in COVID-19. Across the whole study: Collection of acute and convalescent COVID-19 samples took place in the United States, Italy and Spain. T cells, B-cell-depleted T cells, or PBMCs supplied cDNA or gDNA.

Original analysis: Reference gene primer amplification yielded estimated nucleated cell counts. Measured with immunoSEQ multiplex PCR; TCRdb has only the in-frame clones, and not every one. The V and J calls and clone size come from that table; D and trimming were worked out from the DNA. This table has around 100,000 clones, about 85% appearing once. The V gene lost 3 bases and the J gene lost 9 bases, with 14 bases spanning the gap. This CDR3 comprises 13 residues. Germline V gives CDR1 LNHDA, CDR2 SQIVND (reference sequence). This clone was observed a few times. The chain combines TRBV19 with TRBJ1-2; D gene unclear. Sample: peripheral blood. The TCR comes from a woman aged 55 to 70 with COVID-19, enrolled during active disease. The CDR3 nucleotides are TGTGCCAGTAGTATGTGGCGACTAGCGAGCTACACCTTC. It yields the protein CASSMWRLASYTF.